One and the same sample provided the 10 T cell receptor beta chains below, sequenced in a study of a mutant IDH1 vaccine in newly diagnosed glioma. Using immunoSEQ multiplex PCR, the repertoire was profiled, and TCRdb retains in-frame clones only, with some absent. The sample yields tens of thousands of clones, about 91% seen once. No antigens are known for them. The time point: week 5, during vaccination. Every single dose of the vaccine, 300 ug of mutant IDH1 20-mer peptide, came with topical imiquimod. Sequenced here: PBMCs, sampled from a glioma patient whose treatment included an IDH1 peptide vaccine. The source of these receptors is a woman between 50 and 59 years old with glioma.

This chain links TRBV5-1 with TRBJ2-4; TRBD2 agrees at 7 bases. The length of the CDR3 is 17 residues. The germline V gene has CDR1 SGHRS and CDR2 YFSETQ. V was clipped by 1 base and J by 2 bases; unmatched bases: 9. CDR3 nucleotide sequence: TGCGCCAGCAGCTTGCGCGGGAGTATTCCAACCAAAAACATTCAGTACTTC. Translated, it gives CASSLRGSIPTKNIQYF.

This clone was seen once. The chain carries TRBV7-2 and TRBJ1-6; D is possibly TRBD1 (6 bases). This CDR3 has 15 amino acids. Trimming took 3 bases from V and 7 from J, leaving 13 bases between them. Germline assignment: CDR1 SGHTA and CDR2 FQGNSA. The CDR3 here is CASSFDRLGNSPLHF. The CDR3 DNA reads as TGTGCCAGCAGCTTTGACAGGCTGGGGAATTCACCCCTCCACTTT. Variable domain in full (rest from reference TRBV7-2 and TRBJ1-6): GAGVSQSPSNKVTEKGKDVELRCDPISGHTALYWYRQSLGQGLEFLIYFQGNSAPDKSGLPSDRFSAERTGGSVSTLTIQRTQQEDSAVYLCASSFDRLGNSPLHFGNGTRLTVT.

The rearrangement uses TRBV5-1 and TRBJ2-7, with 9 nucleotides matching TRBD2. J gave up 2 bases and V 0 bases, and 3 bases lay outside the gene matches. The CDR3 contains 15 residues. Germline V gene lookup returns CDR1 SGHRS and CDR2 YFSETQ. CDR3 region: CASSLVASGTYEQYF. The CDR3 region has the DNA TGCGCCAGCAGCTTGGTGGCTAGCGGGACCTACGAGCAGTACTTC. The full variable domain, completed using reference TRBV5-1 and TRBJ2-7, is KAGVTQTPRYLIKTRGQQVTLSCSPISGHRSVSWYQQTPGQGLQFLFEYFSETQRNKGNFPGRFSGRQFSNSRSEMNVSTLELGDSALYLCASSLVASGTYEQYFGPGTRLTVT.

The sample holds a few counts of this clone. The chain employs TRBV10-2 and TRBJ1-4; TRBD1 agrees at 7 bases. The CDR3 runs to 16 residues. The V and J ends lost 6 bases and 2 bases, in that order; junction bases with no gene match: 9. Germline V gene data show CDR1 as WSHSY and CDR2 as SAAADI. CDR3 sequence (DNA): TGCGCCAGCAGCCGGGGGGGGACAGCTACTAATGAAAAACTGTTTTTT. Its translation is CASSRGGTATNEKLFF.

V usage is TRBV27 and J usage is TRBJ2-7, with unresolved D. This CDR3 is 13 amino acids long. The V gene lost 4 bases and the J gene lost 6 bases, with 13 bases spanning the gap. Germline V gene sequence: CDR1 MNHEY, CDR2 SMNVEV (reference sequence). CDR3 residues: CASSYGRKTEQYF. DNA of the CDR3: TGTGCCAGCAGTTATGGCAGAAAAACCGAGCAGTACTTC.

This clone was counted once. The rearrangement uses TRBV4-1 and TRBJ2-2; tentatively, D is TRBD1 (5 bases). The germline V gene has CDR1 MGHRA and CDR2 YSYEKL. This CDR3 has 16 residues. The ends were cut back, 4 bases at V and 2 bases at J, with 14 bases in the middle. Written as DNA, the CDR3 is TGCGCCAGCAGCCTGATCGCAGACAGAAACACCGGGGAGCTGTTTTTT. Amino acids: CASSLIADRNTGELFF.

This clone was recorded once. The genes are TRBV29-1 and TRBJ2-1; D tentatively fits TRBD1 or TRBD2 (5 bases each). Germline V lookup: CDR1 SQVTM, CDR2 ANQGSEA. V was trimmed by 3 bases and J by 0 bases, leaving 9 bases between them. The CDR3 contains 14 residues. The CDR3 DNA follows: TGCAGCGTTGATAAGGGGAGCTCCTACAATGAGCAGTTCTTC. Amino acid sequence: CSVDKGSSYNEQFF.

This sequence joins TRBV1 and TRBJ2-7. TRBV1 is a documented pseudogene. The length of the CDR3 is 14 residues. The DNA of the CDR3 is TGCACCAGCGGCCAAACCCCAGAGCCCTACGAGCAGTACTTC. Protein: CTSGQTPEPYEQYF.

This clone was detected a few times. The chain couples TRBV19 to TRBJ2-2; 11 positions match TRBD2. J gave up 2 bases and V 5 bases, and 7 bases lay outside the gene matches. The germline V gene has CDR1 LNHDA and CDR2 SQIVND (reference sequence). This CDR3 region has 17 residues. CDR3 in amino acids: CASSPGLAVFNTGELFF. The DNA for the CDR3 is TGTGCCAGTAGTCCGGGACTAGCGGTTTTCAACACCGGGGAGCTGTTTTTT.

This rearrangement joins TRBV28 to TRBJ1-5; unclear D gene. Per germline, CDR1 MDHEN and CDR2 SYDVKM. The V and J ends lost 5 bases and 4 bases respectively, with 12 bases between them. This CDR3 has 14 residues. CDR3: CASSISLGNQPQHF. The CDR3 bases are TGTGCCAGCAGTATATCTCTCGGAAATCAGCCCCAGCATTTT.